Presented here are 16 T cell receptor beta chains from one specimen sequenced in a study of T cells after yellow fever vaccination. From the 5' RACE reads, TCRdb called clonotypes with MiXCR, one entry per CDR3 protein. The top ten clones hold roughly 17% of a sample with some 560,000 distinct CDR3 sequences, approximately 16% of them seen once. This specimen consisted of PBMCs, obtained around 5 days after the first yellow fever vaccination. The receptor source for this set is a man aged 18 to 30 who received the YFV17D yellow fever vaccine.

The chain recombines TRBV12-3 or TRBV12-4 with TRBJ1-2; 8 bases are shared with TRBD1. V shed 6 bases, J shed 4 bases, and the junction held 7 bases outside the gene matches. This CDR3 region has 14 residues. CDR3 sequence: CASRRTGRFYGYTF. CDR3 in DNA: TGTGCCAGCAGGCGGACAGGGCGCTTCTATGGCTACACCTTC.

This chain connects TRBV5-6 to TRBJ2-4; D gene ambiguous. This CDR3 is built from 12 residues. Germline-derived CDR1 and CDR2 are SGHDT and YYEEEE. V shed 4 bases and J shed 11 bases, with 13 bases lying between them. CDR3 DNA sequence: TGTGCCAGCAGCGGAACCTACCCCGTTCAGTACTTC. Protein sequence: CASSGTYPVQYF.

This clonotype has a handful of counts. The V and J genes are TRBV7-2 and TRBJ1-5; D perhaps matches TRBD1 (5 bases). The ends were cut back, 0 bases at V and 4 bases at J, with 10 bases in the middle. CDR1 SGHTA and CDR2 FQGNSA come from the germline V gene. The CDR3 runs to 15 residues. CDR3 sequence reads: CASSLAGGVNQPQHF. The CDR3 coding sequence is TGTGCCAGCAGCTTAGCTGGGGGGGTTAATCAGCCCCAGCATTTT.

The V gene is TRBV19, the J gene TRBJ1-6; 12 bases line up with TRBD1. This CDR3 is 15 amino acids long. V lost 3 bases and J lost 8; bases outside the gene matches: 2. Germline loops: CDR1 LNHDA, CDR2 SQIVND (reference sequence). The CDR3 loop reads CASSIGTGGYSPLHF. Here the CDR3 DNA reads TGTGCCAGTAGTATCGGGACAGGGGGCTATTCACCCCTCCACTTT.

V usage is TRBV7-9 and J usage is TRBJ2-1; D may be TRBD1 (5 bases). Germline CDR1 and CDR2: SEHNR and FQNEAQ (reference sequence). The CDR3 length is 16 residues. The ends were cut back, 4 bases at V and 4 bases at J, with 17 bases in the middle. As DNA, the CDR3 is TGTGCCAGCAGCTCCCTGGAGACAGTCCTTTACAATGAGCAGTTCTTC. Its protein is CASSSLETVLYNEQFF.

The CDR3 coding sequence is TGTGCCAGCAGCTGGACAGGGACGCAGGAGACCCAGTACTTC. This translates into CASSWTGTQETQYF. The chain joins TRBV27 to TRBJ2-5; 8 bases fit TRBD1. The CDR3 has 14 amino acids. CDR1 MNHEY and CDR2 SMNVEV come from the germline V gene (reference sequence). V shed 6 bases, J shed 5 bases, and the junction held 8 bases outside the gene matches.

This clonotype came up a few times. The V and J genes are TRBV4-1 and TRBJ2-2, with D tentatively TRBD1 (7 bases). The V gene lost 2 bases and the J gene lost 8 bases, with 15 bases spanning the gap. There are 15 residues in the CDR3. Germline V gene sequence: CDR1 MGHRA, CDR2 YSYEKL. Here the CDR3 reads CASSQPLTGTGELFF. DNA of the CDR3: TGCGCCAGCAGCCAACCATTGACAGGGACTGGGGAGCTGTTTTTT.

The chain joins TRBV11-3 to TRBJ2-5; the D is unclear. This CDR3 is 12 amino acids long. V lost 5 bases and J lost 5, with 9 bases in between. Germline CDR1 SGHNT, CDR2 YENEEA. The CDR3 loop is CASSNAEETQYF. The CDR3 region has the DNA TGTGCCAGCAGCAATGCGGAGGAGACCCAGTACTTC.

The chain couples TRBV21-1 to TRBJ1-4; the table's D call of TRBD1 was not tested on the DNA. TRBV21-1 is designated a pseudogene. This CDR3 comprises 16 residues. This CDR3 is CASSKQGVATNEKLFF. CDR3 DNA sequence: TGTGCCAGCAGCAAGCAGGGGGTAGCAACTAATGAAAAACTGTTTTTT.

This clonotype was counted a few times. The chain uses TRBV4-1 and TRBJ1-2, with TRBD1 as a possible D gene (5 bases). Trimming cost V 1 base and J 3 bases, with 30 bases left between them. The CDR3 sequence is 21 residues long. Germline CDR1 is MGHRA and CDR2 is YSYEKL. CDR3 DNA sequence: TGCGCCAGCAGCCAAGCCTTACCGATGGGACCCGAACAGTCATCAGACTATGGCTACACCTTC. Translating it yields CASSQALPMGPEQSSDYGYTF.

Regarding this clonotype: An end of the junction differs from the germline gene, which may be a read error. The chain has TRBV20-1 and TRBJ2-1; D unresolved. The CDR3 runs to 15 residues. Per germline, CDR1 DFQATT and CDR2 SNEGSKA (reference sequence). Written as DNA, the CDR3 is TGCAGTGCTAGTGAGATTTCCAGCTCCTACAATGTGCAGTTCTTC. This translates into CSASEISSSYNVQFF.

This clonotype was counted between two and nine times. This chain uses TRBV12-3 or TRBV12-4 with TRBJ2-7; no definite D call. The CDR3 is 13 residues long. The V gene lost 1 base and the J gene lost 3 bases, with 7 bases spanning the gap. CDR3 DNA sequence: TGTGCCAGCAGTTTAGGTGCCAGCTACGAGCAGTACGTC. This codes for CASSLGASYEQYV.

This clonotype was seen only a few times. J is TRBJ2-7 and V is TRBV24-1; weak D call: TRBD1 (5 bases). Germline CDR1 is KGHDR and CDR2 is SFDVKD. There are 12 residues in the CDR3. V dropped 4 bases and J dropped 7 bases, with 10 bases sitting between them. CDR3 sequence (DNA): TGTGCCACCAGTGACCCTAAGGGGGAGCAGTACTTC. Amino acid sequence: CATSDPKGEQYF.

The sample holds a few counts of this clonotype. The J gene is TRBJ2-1, the V gene TRBV20-1; 7 bases line up with TRBD2. The CDR3 length is 13 residues. V was pared by 6 bases and J by 7 bases, with 9 bases of the junction left unmatched. The germline gives CDR1 DFQATT, CDR2 SNEGSKA (reference sequence). The CDR3 is CSAEPPSGNEQFF. The DNA for the CDR3 is TGCAGTGCCGAGCCTCCTAGCGGTAATGAGCAGTTCTTC.

The gene calls are TRBV9 and TRBJ1-1; D might be TRBD1 (5 bases). Germline V gene data show CDR1 as SGDLS and CDR2 as YYNGEE. Deletions cut 0 bases from V and 1 base from J, with 7 bases between. This CDR3 is 14 amino acids long. CDR3 region: CASSVEGQNTEAFF. CDR3 in DNA: TGTGCCAGCAGCGTAGAGGGGCAGAACACTGAAGCTTTCTTT.

The chain joins TRBV5-4 to TRBJ2-1, with TRBD1 matching over 11 bases. Per germline, CDR1 SGHNT and CDR2 YYREEE (reference sequence). The CDR3 has 15 amino acids. V gave up 5 bases and J gave up 7 bases; unmatched junction bases: 8. Here the CDR3 reads CASRGGQGAGNEQFF. The CDR3 DNA reads as TGTGCCAGCAGGGGAGGACAGGGGGCCGGTAATGAGCAGTTCTTC.